This TCR beta chain was documented in a study of blood T cell repertoires in COVID-19. Background on the study: Some COVID-19 samples were acute and others convalescent; all came from the United States, Italy and Spain.

Between the trimmed V and J ends, which lost 5 bases and 3 bases, there was a span of 20 bases. The CDR3 runs 17 residues. Germline lookup yields CDR1 MNHEY and CDR2 SMNVEV (reference sequence). Per the original data handling: Researchers report that nucleated cell counts were estimated from reference gene primer amplification. TCRdb's table, derived via immunoSEQ multiplex PCR, lists solely in-frame clones and lacks some. That table supplies the V and J calls and clone size; D and trimming were determined from the DNA. Among tens of thousands of clones listed, about 80% were seen once. The clonotype originates from a man aged 55 to 70 with acute or convalescent COVID-19. Input material: peripheral blood. The chain has TRBV27 and TRBJ1-5, with a possible D match to TRBD1 (5 bases). This chain's CDR3 is CASSATSDIILNQPQHF. CDR3 DNA: TGTGCCAGCAGTGCTACTTCGGACATAATACTCAATCAGCCCCAGCATTTT.